This T cell receptor (beta chain) was captured by sequencing in a study of neoadjuvant anti-PD-1 for oral cavity cancer. Study context: Around day 43, patients without progression received a fourth nivolumab dose before surgery.

This table comes from immunoSEQ multiplex PCR, and its TCRdb copy is limited to in-frame clones, with some not included. Here the sample spans around 13,000 clones, around 71% being singletons. As for time point: after neoadjuvant nivolumab, at surgical resection. Stage II-IVA oral cavity squamous cell carcinoma was new and untreated by systemic or radiation therapy. Blood cells were analyzed directly, without culture or expansion. This clone was found once. The CDR3 is made up of 14 amino acids. Trimming cost V 0 bases and J 10 bases; bases outside gene matches: 10. Germline CDR1 is GTSNPN and CDR2 is SVGIG (reference sequence).

This specimen was PBMCs, taken after nivolumab (anti-PD-1) treatment. This chain connects TRBV30 to TRBJ1-1; 8 bases map to TRBD1. The sequence came from a person between 35 and 79 years old with oral cavity squamous cell carcinoma. This chain's CDR3 is CAWSVEGTGLGAFF. CDR3 DNA sequence: TGTGCCTGGAGTGTTGAAGGGACAGGCCTTGGAGCTTTCTTT.